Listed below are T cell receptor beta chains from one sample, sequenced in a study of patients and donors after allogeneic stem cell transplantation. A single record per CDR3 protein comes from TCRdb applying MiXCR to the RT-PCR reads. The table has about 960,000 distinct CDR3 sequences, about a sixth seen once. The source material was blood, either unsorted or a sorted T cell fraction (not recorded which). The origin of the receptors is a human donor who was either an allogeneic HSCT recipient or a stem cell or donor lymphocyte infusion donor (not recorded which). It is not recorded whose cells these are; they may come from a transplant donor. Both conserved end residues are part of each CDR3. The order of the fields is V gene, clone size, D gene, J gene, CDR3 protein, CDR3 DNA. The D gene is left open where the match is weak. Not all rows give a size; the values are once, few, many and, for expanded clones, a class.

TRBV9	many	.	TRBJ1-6	CASSVDLGNNSPLHF	TGTGCCAGCAGCGTAGATCTGGGAAATAATTCACCCCTCCACTTT
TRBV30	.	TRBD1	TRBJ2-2	CAWSGYGQVANTGELFF	TGTGCCTGGAGTGGCTATGGACAGGTCGCGAACACCGGGGAGCTGTTTTTT
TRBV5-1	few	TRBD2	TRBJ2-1	CASSLAGGGRYNEQFF	TGCGCCAGCAGCTTGGCCGGCGGGGGGCGATACAATGAGCAGTTCTTC
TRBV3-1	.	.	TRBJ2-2	CASRPRRSAAYTGELFF	TGTGCCAGCAGACCCCGGAGGTCGGCCGCCTACACCGGGGAGCTGTTTTTT
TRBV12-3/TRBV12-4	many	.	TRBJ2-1	CASSFPSGGGNEQFF	TGTGCCAGCAGTTTTCCTAGCGGAGGGGGCAATGAGCAGTTCTTC
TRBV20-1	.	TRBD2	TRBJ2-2	CSAEAGGGTGELFF	TGCAGTGCTGAAGCGGGGGGAGGCACCGGGGAGCTGTTTTTT
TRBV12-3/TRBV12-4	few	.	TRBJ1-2	CASSWDSSTYGYTF	TGTGCCAGCAGTTGGGACTCTTCGACCTATGGCTACACCTTC
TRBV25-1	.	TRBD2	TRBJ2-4	CASSETAGGPSGKNIQYF	TGTGCCAGCAGTGAAACAGCGGGAGGGCCCTCGGGCAAAAACATTCAGTACTTC
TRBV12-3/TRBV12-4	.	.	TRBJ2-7	CASSLAEGKYEQYF	TGTGCCAGCAGTTTAGCGGAGGGAAAATACGAGCAGTACTTC
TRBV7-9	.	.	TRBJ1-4	CASTKTSPGINEKLFF	TGTGCCAGCACCAAGACGTCTCCGGGAATTAATGAAAAACTGTTTTTT
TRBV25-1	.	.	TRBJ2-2	CASTRTGVNTGELFF	TGTGCCAGCACAAGGACGGGGGTGAACACCGGGGAGCTGTTTTTT
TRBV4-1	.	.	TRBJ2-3	CASSQGRKWAHTQYF	TGCGCCAGCAGCCAAGGGAGGAAATGGGCCCATACGCAGTATTTT
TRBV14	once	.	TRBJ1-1	CASSSTGRGTEAFF	TGTGCCAGCAGTTCTACAGGGAGAGGCACTGAAGCTTTCTTT
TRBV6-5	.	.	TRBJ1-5	CASSYGPNQPQHF	TGTGCCAGCAGTTACGGGCCCAATCAGCCCCAGCATTTT
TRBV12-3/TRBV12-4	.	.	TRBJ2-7	CASSLGDPRGEQYF	TGTGCCAGCAGTTTAGGGGACCCCCGTGGCGAGCAGTACTTC
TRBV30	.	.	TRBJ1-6	CAWRKQGSNSPLHF	TGTGCCTGGAGAAAACAGGGATCTAATTCACCCCTCCACTTT
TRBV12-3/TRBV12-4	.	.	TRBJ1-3	CASSTRTVSSGNTIYF	TGTGCCAGCAGTACTCGGACCGTTAGCTCTGGAAACACCATATATTTT
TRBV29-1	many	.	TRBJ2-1	CSVGRYNEQFF	TGCAGCGTTGGGAGGTACAATGAGCAGTTCTTC
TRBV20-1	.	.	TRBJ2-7	CSAPSTGSYEQYF	TGCAGTGCCCCGTCGACGGGATCCTACGAGCAGTACTTC
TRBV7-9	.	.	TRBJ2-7	CASSHLSGESSYEQYF	TGTGCCAGCAGTCATCTCTCCGGCGAGAGCTCCTACGAGCAGTACTTC
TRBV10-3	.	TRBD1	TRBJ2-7	CAISETRQGRTYEQYF	TGTGCCATCAGTGAGACTCGACAGGGACGCACCTACGAGCAGTACTTC
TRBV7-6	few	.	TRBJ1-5	CASSLTGLAGFTDTQHF	TGTGCCAGCAGCCTAACCGGACTAGCGGGATTCACAGATACGCAGCATTTT
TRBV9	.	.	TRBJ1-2	CASSPGTTNYGYTF	TGTGCCAGCAGCCCCGGGACAACCAACTATGGCTACACCTTC
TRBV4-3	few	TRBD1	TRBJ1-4	CASSQGQTAEKLFF	TGCGCCAGCAGCCAGGGACAGACCGCTGAAAAACTGTTTTTT
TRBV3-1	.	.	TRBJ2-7	CASSQEAGRDYEQYF	TGTGCCAGCAGCCAAGAGGCGGGAAGGGACTACGAGCAGTACTTC